The 30 T cell receptor beta chains given below trace back to one sample, sequenced in a study of cytomegalovirus exposure and HLA in healthy donors. This PCR relied on a set of 60 Vbeta primers and 13 Jbeta primers. Data came from immunoSEQ multiplex PCR; TCRdb stores just in-frame clones and leaves some out. In the table there are 75,000 to 100,000 clones, over 70% of which are singletons. The sequenced sample consisted of PBMCs. The receptors stem from a man in his sixties in good health and CMV-seronegative.

This clone appeared once. The V call is TRBV5-1, the J call TRBJ1-2; TRBD1 matches at 10 bases. The junction had 13 bases not matched to a gene; V was cut back by 4 bases and J by 7 bases. Germline loops: CDR1 SGHRS, CDR2 YFSETQ. The CDR3 extends over 16 amino acids. The CDR3: CASSPRTGTGDGGYTF. The CDR3 region has the DNA TGCGCCAGCAGCCCCAGAACCGGGACAGGGGACGGTGGCTACACCTTC.

The chain combines TRBV28 with TRBJ1-5; tentatively, D is TRBD1 (6 bases). This CDR3 is 14 amino acids long. Germline CDR1 reads MDHEN; CDR2 reads SYDVKM. V was cut by 3 bases and J by 11 bases, with 17 bases left in between. The CDR3 spells CASSLRTVVSAQHF. The CDR3 nucleotides read TGTGCCAGCAGTTTGAGGACAGTAGTTTCGGCCCAGCATTTT.

The chain combines TRBV15 with TRBJ1-5, with D uncertain. CDR1 LNHNV and CDR2 YYDKDF come from the germline V gene (reference sequence). This CDR3 comprises 15 residues. Between the trimmed V and J ends, which lost 1 base and 0 bases, there was a span of 7 bases. CDR3 sequence: CATSRARYSNQPQHF. The CDR3 DNA is TGTGCCACCAGCAGAGCCCGGTATAGCAATCAGCCCCAGCATTTT.

The V call is TRBV28, the J call TRBJ1-2; TRBD1 might be the D (5 bases). Germline V gene sequence: CDR1 MDHEN, CDR2 SYDVKM. The CDR3 contains 15 residues. V was pared by 1 base and J by 4 bases, with 13 bases between. CDR3 loop: CASSLLNRNSYGYTF. The CDR3 DNA reads TGTGCCAGCAGTTTATTGAACAGGAACAGCTATGGCTACACCTTC.

V gene TRBV15 combines with J gene TRBJ2-7; D is unclear. Germline-derived CDR1 and CDR2 are LNHNV and YYDKDF (reference sequence). CDR3 length equals 15 residues. Trimming left V 0 bases short and J 4 bases short, with 13 bases between. The CDR3 sequence: CATSRDLVVEYEQYF. The CDR3 nucleotides read TGTGCCACCAGCAGAGATCTCGTCGTCGAGTACGAGCAGTACTTC.

This clone came up a few times. This chain uses TRBV19 with TRBJ2-2, with 8 bases fitting TRBD2. This CDR3 has 18 amino acids. With 5 bases clipped from V and 0 bases from J, the junction kept 11 bases outside the gene matches. CDR1 and CDR2 (germline): LNHDA, SQIVND (reference sequence). In DNA, the CDR3 is TGTGCCAGTAGTCTGGAAGGTAGCGGGGTCGCGAACACCGGGGAGCTGTTTTTT. This gives the protein CASSLEGSGVANTGELFF.

The V and J genes are TRBV6-4 and TRBJ1-5, with a tentative D call TRBD1 (6 bases). The CDR3 has 15 amino acids. Looked up from germline, CDR1 is MRHNA and CDR2 is SNTAGT. V was shortened by 3 bases and J by 0 bases, with 9 bases between the two germline ends. The CDR3: CASSEEGGSNQPQHF. Written as DNA, the CDR3 is TGTGCCAGCAGTGAAGAAGGGGGTAGCAATCAGCCCCAGCATTTT.

This clone was counted ten times or more. The J gene is TRBJ2-2, the V gene TRBV19, with a possible D match to TRBD1 (6 bases). Looked up from germline, CDR1 is LNHDA and CDR2 is SQIVND (reference sequence). V was shortened by 5 bases and J by 4 bases, with 11 bases between the two germline ends. This CDR3 spans 14 amino acids. The CDR3 bases are TGTGCCAGTAGTCCGCAGGGGTCCACCGGGGAGCTGTTTTTT. Translation: CASSPQGSTGELFF.

The rearrangement links TRBV19 to TRBJ1-2, with a weak D call TRBD1 (6 bases). Per germline, CDR1 LNHDA and CDR2 SQIVND (reference sequence). The CDR3 runs 14 residues. V shed 3 bases and J shed 4 bases, with 12 bases lying between them. This chain's CDR3 is CASSIGQSGYGYTF. In DNA, the CDR3 is TGTGCCAGTAGTATCGGACAGAGCGGCTATGGCTACACCTTC. Full variable domain (missing parts from reference TRBV19 and TRBJ1-2): DGGITQSPKYLFRKEGQNVTLSCEQNLNHDAMYWYRQDPGQGLRLIYYSQIVNDFQKGDIAEGYSVSREKKESFPLTVTSAQKNPTAFYLCASSIGQSGYGYTFGSGTRLTVV.

This chain joins TRBV4-3 and TRBJ1-3; no firm D call. Germline V gene data show CDR1 as LGHNA and CDR2 as YSLEER. V lost 0 bases, J lost 2 bases, and 11 bases lay in between. The CDR3 runs to 16 residues. The CDR3 loop reads CASSQDLGPAGNTIYF. The CDR3 DNA is TGCGCCAGCAGCCAAGATCTAGGCCCCGCTGGAAACACCATATATTTT.

The chain is built from TRBV7-9 and TRBJ2-2; no definite D call. Germline V gives CDR1 SEHNR, CDR2 FQNEAQ (reference sequence). The CDR3 spans 14 residues. The V end was cut by 3 bases, the J end by 4 bases, with 9 bases between. The CDR3 spells CASSFGGSTGELFF. CDR3 sequence (DNA): TGTGCCAGCAGCTTTGGCGGTTCCACCGGGGAGCTGTTTTTT.

The rearrangement joins TRBV2 to TRBJ2-5; a possible D gene is TRBD2 (6 bases). CDR1 and CDR2 (germline): SNHLY, FYNNEI. CDR3 size: 14 residues. V lost 6 bases and J lost 3, with 14 bases in between. CDR3 sequence reads: CASRLARTEETQYF. The CDR3 DNA sequence: TGTGCCAGCAGACTAGCCCGCACGGAAGAGACCCAGTACTTC. Full variable domain (remainder filled in from reference TRBV2 and TRBJ2-5): EPEVTQTPSHQVTQMGQEVILRCVPISNHLYFYWYRQILGQKVEFLVSFYNNEISEKSEIFDDQFSVERPDGSNFTLKIRSTKLEDSAMYFCASRLARTEETQYFGPGTRLLVL.

The DNA for the CDR3 is TGTGCCAGCAGTGCCGGGTTCTCTAACTATGGCTACACCTTC. The encoded protein is CASSAGFSNYGYTF. The J gene is TRBJ1-2, the V gene TRBV6-1, with no clear D. The CDR3 consists of 14 residues. CDR1 MNHNS and CDR2 SASEGT come from the germline V gene. V was cut by 4 bases and J by 0 bases, with 9 bases left in between.

This clone was observed a few times. The V call is TRBV28, the J call TRBJ2-5; 12 bases fit TRBD1. This CDR3 comprises 14 residues. The trim removed 5 bases at V and 4 bases at J, leaving 2 bases unmatched. Germline V lookup: CDR1 MDHEN, CDR2 SYDVKM. This CDR3 is CASSRDRGRETQYF. CDR3 DNA: TGTGCCAGCAGTAGGGACAGGGGGCGAGAGACCCAGTACTTC.

This clone has a handful of counts. The V and J genes are TRBV10-3 and TRBJ2-1; D gene ambiguous. This CDR3 comprises 15 residues. V lost 1 base to trimming and J lost 4 bases, with 11 bases between them. Germline-derived CDR1 and CDR2 are ENHRY and SYGVKD. CDR3 bases: TGTGCCATCAGTGAGTTTATTAATGTGTACAATGAGCAGTTCTTC. Amino acid sequence: CAISEFINVYNEQFF.

This clone was detected only a few times. The V and J genes are TRBV5-1 and TRBJ2-3; 8 bases match TRBD1. Germline CDR1 reads SGHRS; CDR2 reads YFSETQ. The J segment lost 5 bases and the V segment lost 4 bases, leaving 6 bases of the junction unmatched. CDR3 length: 14 amino acids. The CDR3 sequence is CASSLRQGQDTQYF. CDR3 DNA: TGCGCCAGCAGCCTTAGACAGGGGCAAGATACGCAGTATTTT. Full variable domain (outside the CDR3, taken from reference TRBV5-1 and TRBJ2-3): KAGVTQTPRYLIKTRGQQVTLSCSPISGHRSVSWYQQTPGQGLQFLFEYFSETQRNKGNFPGRFSGRQFSNSRSEMNVSTLELGDSALYLCASSLRQGQDTQYFGPGTRLTVL.

This clone was recorded a few times. J is TRBJ2-7 and V is TRBV11-2; D gene uncertain. Germline loops: CDR1 SGHAT, CDR2 FQNNGV. The CDR3 is made up of 14 amino acids. V lost 1 base to trimming and J lost 0 bases, with 7 bases between them. The DNA for the CDR3 is TGTGCCAGCAGCTTAGGTCACAGCTCCTACGAGCAGTACTTC. Its protein product is CASSLGHSSYEQYF.

Of note for this clone: Its ends do not fully match the called genes, so a read error is possible. The gene calls are TRBV7-9 and TRBJ1-2; D may be TRBD1 (5 bases). The CDR3 is 14 amino acids. CDR1 and CDR2 from the germline V gene are SEHNR and FQNEAQ (reference sequence). The CDR3 bases are TGTTCCAGCAGCTCGACAGCGTCTAACTATGGCTACACCTTC. Translation: CSSSSTASNYGYTF.

The chain combines TRBV4-2 with TRBJ1-4, with a possible D match to TRBD1 (6 bases). V was trimmed by 4 bases and J by 3 bases, leaving 9 bases between them. CDR1 and CDR2 from the germline V gene are LGHNA and YNFKEQ. The CDR3 contains 14 residues. The CDR3 DNA is TGTGCCAGCAGCCCCGACAGGTCTAATGAAAAACTGTTTTTT. It is translated as CASSPDRSNEKLFF.

The chain links TRBV6-5 to TRBJ2-3, with 8 nucleotides matching TRBD2. V trimming: 7 bases; J trimming: 3 bases; junction bases outside the gene matches: 3. The CDR3 contains 13 residues. Germline CDR1 reads MNHEY; CDR2 reads SVGAGI. The CDR3 nucleotides are TGTGCCAGCACGACGGGGGGGACAGATACGCAGTATTTT. Protein: CASTTGGTDTQYF.

This chain joins TRBV9 and TRBJ1-1, with D tentatively TRBD1 (5 bases). Looked up from germline, CDR1 is SGDLS and CDR2 is YYNGEE. This CDR3 is 15 amino acids long. Trimming pared 0 bases from V and 4 bases from J, leaving 13 bases between. This CDR3 reads CASSVVGGSSTEAFF. CDR3 DNA sequence: TGTGCCAGCAGCGTAGTTGGGGGGTCGAGCACTGAAGCTTTCTTT.

This sequence joins TRBV29-1 and TRBJ2-1; TRBD2 is a possible D gene (5 bases). Trimming shortened V by 7 bases and J by 3 bases, and 13 bases separated the two germline ends. This CDR3 comprises 13 residues. The germline CDR1 and CDR2 sequences are SQVTM and ANQGSEA. DNA of the CDR3: TGCAGCGACACCCGGGATCTCTACAATGAGCAGTTCTTC. Translating gives CSDTRDLYNEQFF.

The chain combines TRBV5-1 with TRBJ2-7; TRBD2 agrees at 8 bases. The germline CDR1 and CDR2 sequences are SGHRS and YFSETQ. The length of the CDR3 is 14 residues. With 3 bases clipped from V and 4 bases from J, the junction kept 6 bases outside the gene matches. This chain's CDR3 is CASSSSSGWYEQYF. CDR3 DNA: TGCGCCAGCAGCTCGTCTAGCGGGTGGTACGAGCAGTACTTC.

This clone has a handful of counts. The chain employs TRBV4-3 and TRBJ2-7; D is perhaps TRBD1 (6 bases). The germline V gene encodes CDR1 LGHNA and CDR2 YSLEER. Trimming removed 0 bases at V and 0 bases at J, with 12 bases between. The CDR3 spans 16 residues. In nucleotides, the CDR3 is TGCGCCAGCAGCCAAGAGCCAACAGGGAGCTCCTACGAGCAGTACTTC. This gives the protein CASSQEPTGSSYEQYF.

In its sample, this clone was seen a few times. This rearrangement joins TRBV19 to TRBJ2-1; perhaps TRBD1 as D (5 bases). V shed 1 base and J shed 5 bases, with 9 bases lying between them. The CDR3 consists of 14 residues. Germline V gene data show CDR1 as LNHDA and CDR2 as SQIVND (reference sequence). CDR3 in DNA: TGTGCCAGTAGTATAGGGGGCGGAAACAATGAGCAGTTCTTC. Amino acid sequence: CASSIGGGNNEQFF.

This chain connects TRBV2 to TRBJ2-2; 11 nucleotides match TRBD2. There are 16 residues in the CDR3. Germline CDR1 reads SNHLY; CDR2 reads FYNNEI. The J segment lost 2 bases and the V segment lost 6 bases, leaving 5 bases of the junction unmatched. The CDR3 is CASSVRLAGNTGELFF. The CDR3 DNA is TGTGCCAGCAGCGTTAGACTAGCGGGAAACACCGGGGAGCTGTTTTTT.

The V gene is TRBV7-2, the J gene TRBJ2-3; 8 nucleotides match TRBD1. The germline gives CDR1 SGHTA, CDR2 FQGNSA. The ends lost 5 bases at V and 1 base at J; junction bases unmatched: 8. This CDR3 is built from 16 residues. This CDR3 reads CASSPQAGQGTDTQYF. The CDR3 DNA is TGTGCCAGCAGCCCACAGGCGGGACAGGGCACAGATACGCAGTATTTT.

The chain uses TRBV5-6 and TRBJ2-5, with a possible D match to TRBD2 (5 bases). In germline, CDR1 is SGHDT, CDR2 YYEEEE. CDR3 length: 14 amino acids. The V gene lost 1 base and the J gene lost 7 bases, with 14 bases spanning the gap. This CDR3 reads CASSLRMGEGTQYF. DNA of the CDR3: TGTGCCAGCAGCTTGAGAATGGGAGAAGGGACCCAGTACTTC.

This chain uses TRBV28 with TRBJ2-1; possible D gene TRBD2, 5 bases. V lost 4 bases and J lost 7, with 11 bases in between. The CDR3 runs 13 residues. Germline lookup yields CDR1 MDHEN and CDR2 SYDVKM. Here the CDR3 reads CASSSRRTNEQFF. The CDR3 DNA reads TGTGCCAGCAGTTCCCGACGGACTAATGAGCAGTTCTTC.

The chain is built from TRBV6-5 and TRBJ2-1, with 12 positions matching TRBD2. The V gene end was trimmed by 4 bases and the J gene end by 8 bases; junction bases not matched to a gene: 6. CDR1 MNHEY and CDR2 SVGAGI come from the germline V gene. The CDR3 consists of 15 residues. In nucleotides, the CDR3 is TGTGCCAGCAGTTCCACTAGCGGGAGGTCCTATGAGCAGTTCTTC. Protein sequence: CASSSTSGRSYEQFF.